Following are 30 T cell receptor beta chains from one sample sequenced in a study of human T cells and chemical hapten exposure. As to time point: pre-sensitization, week 0. Noted treatment: therapeutic diphenylcyclopropenone sensitization with weekly scalp DPC. TCRdb processed the RACE reads anew with MiXCR; each CDR3 protein has one entry. The sample holds approximately 52,000 distinct CDR3 sequences, roughly 9.9% seen once. This specimen was whole blood, taken in connection with sensitization to the hapten diphenylcyclopropenone (DPC). Receptors were obtained from a woman in her 40s with alopecia areata. Some clones in this sample may be carry-over from other donors' samples.

This clonotype has at least ten counts. The chain uses TRBV20-1 and TRBJ1-1, with a possible D match to TRBD1 (5 bases). V was cut by 3 bases and J by 3 bases, with 14 bases left in between. Germline CDR1 reads DFQATT; CDR2 reads SNEGSKA (reference sequence). This CDR3 comprises 14 residues. Written as DNA, the CDR3 is TGCAGTGCTAGTGGGCTGGGGGGGGACACTGAAGCTTTCTTT. Translated, it gives CSASGLGGDTEAFF.

Ten or more counts support this clonotype. V usage is TRBV11-2 and J usage is TRBJ1-1; D remains unclear. V lost 5 bases to trimming and J lost 7 bases, with 20 bases between them. In germline, CDR1 is SGHAT, CDR2 FQNNGV. The CDR3 loop spans 15 amino acids. The CDR3 sequence is CASSPRPGGGFEAFF. The CDR3, as DNA: TGTGCCAGCAGCCCGCGCCCGGGAGGTGGTTTTGAAGCTTTCTTT.

This clonotype was observed many times. The genes are TRBV12-3 or TRBV12-4 and TRBJ1-6; 8 nucleotides align to TRBD1. Trimming took 6 bases from V and 7 from J; bases not matched to a gene: 11. This CDR3 is 16 amino acids long. CDR3 in amino acids: CASSIHRGNGNSPLHF. CDR3 bases: TGTGCCAGCAGCATCCACAGGGGGAACGGGAATTCACCCCTCCACTTT.

This clonotype was seen only a few times. This chain links TRBV13 with TRBJ1-6; tentative D call: TRBD1 (5 bases). Germline CDR1 PRHDT, CDR2 FYEKMQ (reference sequence). V was pared by 1 base and J by 6 bases, with 10 bases between. The length of the CDR3 is 15 residues. CDR3 bases: TGTGCCAGCAGCTTAGATCCGGGGACTAATTCACCCCTCCACTTT. This sequence encodes CASSLDPGTNSPLHF.

This clonotype was counted at least ten times. The rearrangement uses TRBV28 and TRBJ2-5; 9 bases fit TRBD2. J was trimmed by 0 bases and V by 6 bases; bases with no gene match: 8. Per germline, CDR1 MDHEN and CDR2 SYDVKM. The CDR3 length is 16 residues. CDR3: CASREERGAYQETQYF. CDR3 nucleotides: TGTGCCAGCAGGGAAGAGCGGGGGGCGTACCAAGAGACCCAGTACTTC.

As for this clonotype: It may be a read error: a sequence one base away is much more abundant. The J gene is TRBJ2-3, the V gene TRBV29-1; D call uncertain. The ends were cut back, 1 base at V and 2 bases at J, with 7 bases in the middle. Germline CDR1 is SQVTM and CDR2 is ANQGSEA. This CDR3 comprises 13 residues. The CDR3 DNA reads as TGCAGCGTTGAAGTCGAGGCCACAGATACGCAGTATTTT. Its translation is CSVEVEATDTQYF.

This clonotype was recorded at least ten times. The chain recombines TRBV5-6 with TRBJ1-5; TRBD1 matches 8 bases. Germline V gene lookup returns CDR1 SGHDT and CDR2 YYEEEE. The ends lost 4 bases at V and 0 bases at J; junction bases unmatched: 3. This CDR3 has 15 amino acids. The CDR3 loop is CASSLGQDSNQPQHF. For the CDR3, the DNA is TGTGCCAGCAGCCTGGGACAGGATAGCAATCAGCCCCAGCATTTT.

This clonotype was seen a few times. The CDR3 DNA is TGCGCCAGCAGCCAAGATCGACTGCAAGAGACCCAGTACTTC. Its translation: CASSQDRLQETQYF. This chain links TRBV4-1 with TRBJ2-5; D remains unclear. CDR1 is MGHRA, CDR2 YSYEKL, per germline. V gave up 0 bases and J gave up 2 bases, with 7 bases separating them. The CDR3 has 14 residues.

This clonotype has just a few counts. This chain links TRBV30 with TRBJ1-1; no definite D call. From germline, CDR1 is GTSNPN and CDR2 SVGIG (reference sequence). This CDR3 region has 12 residues. V dropped 0 bases and J dropped 5 bases, with 7 bases sitting between them. CDR3 DNA sequence: TGTGCCTGGAGTGTACAGCGGACTGAAGCTTTCTTT. Amino acid sequence: CAWSVQRTEAFF.

CDR3 sequence: CASRRQGARDYGYTF. The CDR3 DNA follows: TGTGCCAGCAGACGACAGGGGGCGCGGGACTATGGCTACACCTTC. V is TRBV28 and J is TRBJ1-2; 10 positions match TRBD1. CDR3 size: 15 residues. Unmatched junction bases numbered 7, after V lost 6 bases and J lost 3 bases. Germline CDR1 is MDHEN and CDR2 is SYDVKM.

This clonotype was seen many times. The rearrangement links TRBV20-1 to TRBJ1-1; D gene uncertain. CDR1 and CDR2 (germline): DFQATT, SNEGSKA (reference sequence). Trimming left V 6 bases short and J 1 base short, with 12 bases between. CDR3 length: 13 residues. CDR3 loop: CSAFGEANTEAFF. For the CDR3, the DNA is TGCAGTGCCTTCGGCGAAGCGAACACTGAAGCTTTCTTT.

The chain has TRBV9 and TRBJ1-5; D gene uncertain. V lost 1 base to trimming and J lost 8 bases, with 13 bases between them. Germline V lookup: CDR1 SGDLS, CDR2 YYNGEE. There are 14 residues in the CDR3. CDR3: CASSVSGLSKPQHF. The CDR3 bases are TGTGCCAGCAGCGTATCGGGCCTCTCTAAGCCCCAGCATTTT.

This clonotype has at least ten counts. This chain connects TRBV4-1 to TRBJ1-5, with 8 nucleotides matching TRBD1. CDR3 length equals 15 residues. The V gene end was trimmed by 4 bases and the J gene end by 2 bases; junction bases not matched to a gene: 4. CDR1 is MGHRA, CDR2 YSYEKL, per germline. The CDR3, as DNA: TGCGCCAGCAGCCCAACAGGGGGAGGCAATCAGCCCCAGCATTTT. It translates to CASSPTGGGNQPQHF.

The chain links TRBV18 to TRBJ1-6, with D possibly matching TRBD1 (6 bases). The V gene's germline CDR1 is KGHSH and CDR2 LQKENI. The germline V and J ends were trimmed by 5 bases and 7 bases, with 18 bases remaining between them. This CDR3 is built from 16 residues. The CDR3: CASSFGQPMGNSPLHF. CDR3 bases: TGTGCCAGCTCATTCGGACAGCCCATGGGGAATTCACCCCTCCACTTT.

This clonotype was seen ten or more times. The J gene is TRBJ2-6, the V gene TRBV6-4, with D perhaps TRBD2 (6 bases). Germline CDR1 reads MRHNA; CDR2 reads SNTAGT. The CDR3 spans 16 residues. The ends were cut back, 7 bases at V and 0 bases at J, with 13 bases in the middle. CDR3: CASTPGGVSGANVLTF. CDR3 DNA: TGTGCCAGCACTCCCGGAGGGGTCTCTGGGGCCAACGTCCTGACTTTC.

This clonotype was observed many times. The rearrangement links TRBV29-1 to TRBJ2-4; TRBD2 might be the D (5 bases). In germline, CDR1 is SQVTM, CDR2 ANQGSEA. The CDR3 loop spans 13 amino acids. Trimming shortened V by 5 bases and J by 6 bases, and 14 bases separated the two germline ends. The CDR3 is CSVPGGLGNIQYF. Written as DNA, the CDR3 is TGCAGCGTTCCCGGAGGTTTGGGAAACATTCAGTACTTC.

The rearrangement joins TRBV5-1 to TRBJ1-4, with no clear D. CDR1 is SGHRS, CDR2 YFSETQ, per germline. CDR3 length: 12 residues. Trimming left V 7 bases short and J 8 bases short, with 12 bases between. The CDR3 sequence: CASPHGDEKLFF. In DNA, the CDR3 is TGCGCCAGCCCCCACGGCGACGAAAAACTGTTTTTT. Full variable domain (rest looked up from reference TRBV5-1 and TRBJ1-4): KAGVTQTPRYLIKTRGQQVTLSCSPISGHRSVSWYQQTPGQGLQFLFEYFSETQRNKGNFPGRFSGRQFSNSRSEMNVSTLELGDSALYLCASPHGDEKLFFGSGTQLSVL.

This clonotype was seen repeatedly, ten times or more. This chain connects TRBV4-3 to TRBJ2-5; D is perhaps TRBD2 (6 bases). The CDR3 sequence is 15 residues long. CDR1 is LGHNA, CDR2 YSLEER, per germline. V dropped 1 base and J dropped 5 bases, with 14 bases sitting between them. The CDR3 reads CASSQAPGGMETQYF. The CDR3, as DNA: TGCGCCAGCAGCCAAGCCCCCGGAGGGATGGAGACCCAGTACTTC.

The chain recombines TRBV27 with TRBJ2-3; TRBD1 matches 7 bases. J gave up 3 bases and V 3 bases, and 12 bases lay outside the gene matches. The length of the CDR3 is 17 residues. The germline V gene has CDR1 MNHEY and CDR2 SMNVEV (reference sequence). CDR3 bases: TGTGCCAGCAGTTTTCTCGGCCGAGACAGGGAGACAGATACGCAGTATTTT. The encoded protein is CASSFLGRDRETDTQYF.

This clonotype was detected only a few times. The rearrangement links TRBV6-2 or TRBV6-3 to TRBJ1-1; D gene unclear. Per the germline V gene, CDR1 is MNHEY and CDR2 is SVGEGT. V lost 2 bases, J lost 0 bases, and 7 bases lay in between. The CDR3 loop spans 14 amino acids. The CDR3, as DNA: TGTGCCAGCAGTTACGGGAACCTGAACACTGAAGCTTTCTTT. Its protein is CASSYGNLNTEAFF.

This clonotype came up many times. The chain is built from TRBV20-1 and TRBJ2-2; D is possibly TRBD2 (6 bases). The ends were cut back, 1 base at V and 3 bases at J, with 9 bases in the middle. Germline V lookup: CDR1 DFQATT, CDR2 SNEGSKA (reference sequence). This CDR3 has 14 amino acids. The CDR3 region is CSARGEVHTGELFF. CDR3 DNA sequence: TGCAGTGCTAGAGGGGAGGTGCACACCGGGGAGCTGTTTTTT.

The CDR3 reads CASSLLVVNQPQHF. The CDR3 DNA sequence: TGTGCCAGCAGCTTATTAGTGGTTAATCAGCCCCAGCATTTT. J is TRBJ1-5 and V is TRBV5-8, with D unclear. The CDR3 sequence is 14 residues long. Germline V CDR1 and CDR2: SGHTS, YDEGEE. V dropped 2 bases and J dropped 4 bases, with 10 bases sitting between them. Full variable domain (rest looked up from reference TRBV5-8 and TRBJ1-5): EAGVTQSPTHLIKTRGQQATLRCSPISGHTSVYWYQQALGLGLQFLLWYDEGEERNRGNFPPRFSGRQFPNYSSELNVNALELEDSALYLCASSLLVVNQPQHFGDGTRLSIL.

This clonotype was recorded at least ten times. The rearrangement uses TRBV7-2 and TRBJ2-3, with 8 nucleotides matching TRBD2. Trimming removed 2 bases from V and 5 bases from J; junction bases left unmatched: 9. The CDR3 consists of 16 residues. Per the germline V gene, CDR1 is SGHTA and CDR2 is FQGNSA. The CDR3 nucleotides are TGTGCCAGCAGCTTAAGTGTCGGGGGGGCCCGAGATACGCAGTATTTT. Translation: CASSLSVGGARDTQYF.

The table lists this clonotype with a few counts. The rearrangement uses TRBV7-9 and TRBJ2-1; TRBD1 agrees at 9 bases. The CDR3 is 16 amino acids. The J segment lost 7 bases and the V segment lost 2 bases, leaving 9 bases of the junction unmatched. CDR1 and CDR2 (germline): SEHNR, FQNEAQ (reference sequence). In nucleotides, the CDR3 is TGTGCCAGCAGCTTAAACAGGGGGCGCCGGAGAAATGAGCAGTTCTTC. Amino acids: CASSLNRGRRRNEQFF. Based on the CDR3 plus reference TRBV7-9 and TRBJ2-1, the full variable domain is DTGVSQNPRHKITKRGQNVTFRCDPISEHNRLYWYRQTLGQGPEFLTYFQNEAQLEKSRLLSDRFSAERPKGSFSTLEIQRTEQGDSAMYLCASSLNRGRRRNEQFFGPGTRLTVL.

Comments on this clonotype: A much larger clone sits a single nucleotide away, making a read error possible. This rearrangement joins TRBV3-1 to TRBJ2-6, with D perhaps matching TRBD2 (6 bases). CDR1 and CDR2 (germline): LGHDT, YNNKEL (reference sequence). The CDR3 has 16 amino acids. This chain's CDR3 is CASRLLRGTGTNVLTF. The CDR3 nucleotides are TGTGCCAGCAGACTACTGAGAGGGACTGGGACCAACGTCCTGACTTTC. Full variable domain (rest looked up from reference TRBV3-1 and TRBJ2-6): DTAVSQTPKYLVTQMGNDKSIKCEQNLGHDTMYWYKQDSKKFLKIMFSYNNKELIINETVPNRFSPKSPDKAHLNLHINSLELGDSAVYFCASRLLRGTGTNVLTFGAGSRLTVL.

The V call is TRBV28, the J call TRBJ2-1; maybe TRBD2 (6 bases). The CDR3 extends over 15 amino acids. CDR1 and CDR2 from the germline V gene are MDHEN and SYDVKM. V dropped 6 bases and J dropped 8 bases, with 20 bases sitting between them. The CDR3 loop is CASRPYGGRNDEQFF. The CDR3 nucleotides read TGTGCCAGCAGGCCCTACGGAGGGAGAAACGATGAGCAGTTCTTC.

This clonotype was observed many times. This chain uses TRBV12-5 with TRBJ2-5, with 12 bases matching TRBD2. CDR3 size: 14 residues. Germline V lookup: CDR1 LGHNT, CDR2 FRNRAP. The V segment lost 5 bases and the J segment 4 bases; nucleotides outside the gene matches: 2. CDR3 in amino acids: CASGLAGGRETQYF. In nucleotides, the CDR3 is TGTGCTAGTGGTCTAGCGGGGGGGCGAGAGACCCAGTACTTC.

This clonotype was recorded at least ten times. The CDR3 reads CAISVGTYEQYF. CDR3 nucleotides: TGTGCCATCAGTGTCGGGACATACGAGCAGTACTTC. The chain carries TRBV10-3 and TRBJ2-7; D may be TRBD1 (6 bases). The germline V gene has CDR1 ENHRY and CDR2 SYGVKD. The CDR3 consists of 12 residues. The V end was cut by 4 bases, the J end by 4 bases, with 8 bases between.

In its sample, this clonotype was seen a few times. CDR3 sequence (DNA): TGCGCCAGCAGCTTGGGGACGAAAGCAAGGGCTGAAGCTTTCTTT. Translated: CASSLGTKARAEAFF. This rearrangement joins TRBV5-1 to TRBJ1-1; D gene unclear. The CDR3 length is 15 residues. Germline V gene lookup returns CDR1 SGHRS and CDR2 YFSETQ. The V end was cut by 0 bases, the J end by 6 bases, with 15 bases between. Based on the CDR3 plus reference TRBV5-1 and TRBJ1-1, the full variable domain is KAGVTQTPRYLIKTRGQQVTLSCSPISGHRSVSWYQQTPGQGLQFLFEYFSETQRNKGNFPGRFSGRQFSNSRSEMNVSTLELGDSALYLCASSLGTKARAEAFFGQGTRLTVV.

This clonotype has ten or more counts. The V and J genes are TRBV19 and TRBJ2-7; a possible D gene is TRBD1 (5 bases). CDR1 and CDR2 (germline): LNHDA, SQIVND (reference sequence). The CDR3 totals 14 residues. V shed 2 bases and J shed 0 bases, with 8 bases lying between them. DNA for the CDR3: TGTGCCAGTAGTATACAGGGCAGCTCCTACGAGCAGTACTTC. It is translated as CASSIQGSSYEQYF.